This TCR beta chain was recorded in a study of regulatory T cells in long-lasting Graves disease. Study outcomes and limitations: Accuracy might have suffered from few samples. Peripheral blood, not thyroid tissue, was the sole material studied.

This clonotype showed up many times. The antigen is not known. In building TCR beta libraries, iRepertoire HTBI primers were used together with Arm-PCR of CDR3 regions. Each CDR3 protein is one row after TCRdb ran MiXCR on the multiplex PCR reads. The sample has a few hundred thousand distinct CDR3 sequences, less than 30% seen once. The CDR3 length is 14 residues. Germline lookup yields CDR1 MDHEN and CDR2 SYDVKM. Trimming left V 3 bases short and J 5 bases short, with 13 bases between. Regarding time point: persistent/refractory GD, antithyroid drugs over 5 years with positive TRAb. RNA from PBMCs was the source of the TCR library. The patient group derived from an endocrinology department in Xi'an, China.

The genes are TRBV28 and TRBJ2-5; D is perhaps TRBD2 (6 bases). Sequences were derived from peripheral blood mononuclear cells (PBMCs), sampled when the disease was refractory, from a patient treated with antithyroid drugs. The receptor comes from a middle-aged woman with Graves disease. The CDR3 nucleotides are TGTGCCAGCAGTTTCCAGCCTAGCGTTGAGACCCAGTACTTC. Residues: CASSFQPSVETQYF.